Below, 15 T cell receptor beta chains from the same sample are listed, as sequenced in a study of OX40 agonist ivuxolimab in advanced cancers. The repertoire was sequenced with immunoSEQ multiplex PCR; TCRdb's copy has only in-frame clones and lacks some. The sample lists about 79,000 clones, around 90% occurring once. The sample in question was CD4+ or CD8+ T cells sorted from blood, obtained in a trial of the OX40 agonist ivuxolimab. The receptors shown here come from an adult with an advanced solid tumor such as melanoma, head and neck, liver or kidney cancer.

J is TRBJ1-2 and V is TRBV2; no clear D gene. The CDR3 is 14 amino acids. Per the germline V gene, CDR1 is SNHLY and CDR2 is FYNNEI. V lost 2 bases and J lost 4, with 11 bases in between. This chain's CDR3 is CASSEPGVGYGYTF. The CDR3 coding sequence is TGTGCCAGCAGTGAACCTGGGGTAGGCTATGGCTACACCTTC.

V is TRBV27 and J is TRBJ2-2; a possible D gene is TRBD1 (7 bases). The CDR3 length is 13 residues. Germline V lookup: CDR1 MNHEY, CDR2 SMNVEV (reference sequence). V shed 7 bases and J shed 7 bases, with 13 bases lying between them. Written as DNA, the CDR3 is TGTGCCAGCACCAGGGGGGCCCTCGGGGAGCTGTTTTTT. It translates to CASTRGALGELFF.

V gene TRBV27 combines with J gene TRBJ2-3; 11 bases fit TRBD2. With 2 bases clipped from V and 2 bases from J, the junction kept 3 bases outside the gene matches. This CDR3 is built from 16 residues. CDR1 and CDR2 from the germline V gene are MNHEY and SMNVEV (reference sequence). The CDR3 DNA sequence: TGTGCCAGCAGTTTAACTAGCGGGGGAGACACAGATACGCAGTATTTT. Amino acids: CASSLTSGGDTDTQYF.

V and J are TRBV7-9 and TRBJ2-5; D may be TRBD2 (6 bases). The CDR3 covers 13 residues. CDR1 SEHNR and CDR2 FQNEAQ come from the germline V gene (reference sequence). V lost 5 bases, J lost 4 bases, and 11 bases lay in between. The CDR3 sequence is CASSGGRPETQYF. Written as DNA, the CDR3 is TGTGCCAGCAGCGGGGGGAGGCCAGAGACCCAGTACTTC.

CDR3 protein: CASSRLVSTGELFF. The CDR3 coding sequence is TGCGCCAGCAGCCGGTTGGTGTCCACCGGGGAGCTGTTTTTT. This sequence joins TRBV4-1 and TRBJ2-2; D ambiguous. Trimming removed 4 bases at V and 4 bases at J, with 10 bases between. Germline assignment: CDR1 MGHRA and CDR2 YSYEKL. The CDR3 runs 14 residues.

The genes are TRBV5-4 and TRBJ2-7, with 8 bases fitting TRBD1. The length of the CDR3 is 14 residues. V shed 3 bases and J 2 bases; nucleotides not matched to a gene: 4. Germline assignment: CDR1 SGHNT and CDR2 YYREEE (reference sequence). CDR3 coding DNA: TGTGCCAGCAGCTCAGGACAGGGTGCCTACGAGCAGTACTTC. Translation: CASSSGQGAYEQYF.

In this sample, this clone turned up once. V usage is TRBV30 and J usage is TRBJ1-2; unclear D gene. The V end was cut by 5 bases, the J end by 6 bases, with 10 bases between. This CDR3 region has 11 residues. Germline V CDR1 and CDR2: GTSNPN, SVGIG (reference sequence). The chain's CDR3 is CAWGPFHGYTF. The DNA of the CDR3 is TGTGCCTGGGGCCCTTTCCATGGCTACACCTTC.

This chain joins TRBV5-1 and TRBJ2-1; TRBD1 matches at 9 bases. Unmatched junction bases numbered 4, after V lost 4 bases and J lost 5 bases. The CDR3 is made up of 14 amino acids. In germline, CDR1 is SGHRS, CDR2 YFSETQ. This CDR3 is CASSGGTGNNEQFF. CDR3 DNA sequence: TGCGCCAGCAGCGGCGGGACAGGGAACAATGAGCAGTTCTTC.

The rearrangement joins TRBV11-2 to TRBJ2-1, with 7 bases matching TRBD2. Per germline, CDR1 SGHAT and CDR2 FQNNGV. J lost 9 bases, V lost 6 bases, and 8 bases had no gene match. The CDR3 totals 13 residues. DNA for the CDR3: TGTGCCAGCAGGCCGTTCGGGGGGAGTGAGCAGTTCTTC. The encoded protein is CASRPFGGSEQFF.

The rearrangement uses TRBV27 and TRBJ1-1; unclear D gene. V lost 3 bases and J 4 bases, leaving 12 bases between the germline ends. Germline V gene data show CDR1 as MNHEY and CDR2 as SMNVEV (reference sequence). The CDR3 has 14 amino acids. The CDR3 reads CASSLFPFGTEAFF. As DNA, the CDR3 is TGTGCCAGCAGTTTGTTTCCTTTCGGCACTGAAGCTTTCTTT.

This clone was observed once. The chain recombines TRBV4-3 with TRBJ1-1; D unresolved. The CDR3 runs to 16 residues. Trimming stripped 0 bases from V and 1 base from J, with 12 bases between. Germline V gives CDR1 LGHNA, CDR2 YSLEER. CDR3: CASSQDGEGENTEAFF. The CDR3 DNA is TGCGCCAGCAGCCAAGATGGGGAGGGTGAGAACACTGAAGCTTTCTTT.

The chain has TRBV13 and TRBJ2-1, with D possibly being TRBD1 or TRBD2 (6 bases each). The germline V gene has CDR1 PRHDT and CDR2 FYEKMQ (reference sequence). V shed 4 bases and J shed 6 bases, with 22 bases lying between them. The CDR3 runs to 17 residues. This CDR3 reads CASSSLMTGANPNEQFF. CDR3 nucleotides: TGTGCCAGCAGCTCCTTAATGACGGGGGCCAACCCCAATGAGCAGTTCTTC. The variable domain in full, with the rest retrieved from reference TRBV13 and TRBJ2-1, is AAGVIQSPRHLIKEKRETATLKCYPIPRHDTVYWYQQGPGQDPQFLISFYEKMQSDKGSIPDRFSAQQFSDYHSELNMSSLELGDSALYFCASSSLMTGANPNEQFFGPGTRLTVL.

The chain joins TRBV13 to TRBJ2-7; TRBD2 aligns across 7 bases. From germline, CDR1 is PRHDT and CDR2 FYEKMQ (reference sequence). J gave up 7 bases and V 5 bases, and 11 bases lay outside the gene matches. The CDR3 has 14 amino acids. CDR3 nucleotides: TGTGCCAGCAGCCCAGCGGGGACGACGGGGGAGCAGTACTTC. Translation gives CASSPAGTTGEQYF. Combining the CDR3 with reference TRBV13 and TRBJ2-7 gives the whole variable domain AAGVIQSPRHLIKEKRETATLKCYPIPRHDTVYWYQQGPGQDPQFLISFYEKMQSDKGSIPDRFSAQQFSDYHSELNMSSLELGDSALYFCASSPAGTTGEQYFGPGTRLTVT.

The V and J genes are TRBV4-1 and TRBJ2-1; D remains ambiguous. The CDR3 is 12 residues long. Trimming removed 3 bases from V and 4 bases from J, with 4 bases in between. CDR1 is MGHRA and CDR2 is YSYEKL in the germline V gene. CDR3 nucleotides: TGCGCCAGCAGCCAGGTATACAATGAGCAGTTCTTC. It yields the protein CASSQVYNEQFF.

This rearrangement joins TRBV19 to TRBJ2-1; 7 nucleotides match TRBD1. Germline lookup yields CDR1 LNHDA and CDR2 SQIVND (reference sequence). The CDR3 extends over 13 amino acids. The CDR3 DNA reads as TGTGCAGCAAAGGACAGGCTCGGCGATGAGCAGTTCTTC. As protein: CAAKDRLGDEQFF. Complete variable domain (other parts from reference TRBV19 and TRBJ2-1): DGGITQSPKYLFRKEGQNVTLSCEQNLNHDAMYWYRQDPGQGLRLIYYSQIVNDFQKGDIAEGYSVSREKKESFPLTVTSAQKNPTAFYLCAAKDRLGDEQFFGPGTRLTVL.